These 3 T cell receptor beta chains were sequenced from one sample in a study of blood T cell repertoires in COVID-19. Measured with immunoSEQ multiplex PCR; TCRdb has only the in-frame clones, and not every one. This sample has around 300,000 clones, with about nine tenths found just once. The sequenced sample consisted of peripheral blood. These receptors all come from a woman aged 30 to 39 with COVID-19, enrolled during active disease.

This clone was seen once. The chain is built from TRBV19 and TRBJ2-1, with 7 bases aligning to TRBD2. CDR1 and CDR2 (germline): LNHDA, SQIVND (reference sequence). V was pared by 8 bases and J by 0 bases, with 4 bases of the junction left unmatched. This CDR3 contains 14 residues. CDR3 nucleotides: TGTGCCAGTGCAGCGGGGTCCTCCTACAATGAGCAGTTCTTC. Its protein is CASAAGSSYNEQFF.

This rearrangement joins TRBV7-6 to TRBJ2-1, with D tentatively TRBD1 (7 bases). V lost 2 bases, J lost 7 bases, and 18 bases lay in between. This CDR3 contains 16 residues. Germline V CDR1 and CDR2: SGHVS, FNYEAQ. The CDR3 DNA reads TGTGCCAGCAGCTTAAGGTTGGAGGGGGCGGGAAATGAGCAGTTCTTC. As protein: CASSLRLEGAGNEQFF.

This chain uses TRBV27 with TRBJ2-5; D not certain. The CDR3 has 13 residues. Trimming pared 6 bases from V and 3 bases from J, leaving 11 bases between. CDR1 MNHEY and CDR2 SMNVEV come from the germline V gene (reference sequence). The CDR3 DNA reads TGTGCCAGCAGCTTTCTTTTAGAAGAGACCCAGTACTTC. Translated, it gives CASSFLLEETQYF.